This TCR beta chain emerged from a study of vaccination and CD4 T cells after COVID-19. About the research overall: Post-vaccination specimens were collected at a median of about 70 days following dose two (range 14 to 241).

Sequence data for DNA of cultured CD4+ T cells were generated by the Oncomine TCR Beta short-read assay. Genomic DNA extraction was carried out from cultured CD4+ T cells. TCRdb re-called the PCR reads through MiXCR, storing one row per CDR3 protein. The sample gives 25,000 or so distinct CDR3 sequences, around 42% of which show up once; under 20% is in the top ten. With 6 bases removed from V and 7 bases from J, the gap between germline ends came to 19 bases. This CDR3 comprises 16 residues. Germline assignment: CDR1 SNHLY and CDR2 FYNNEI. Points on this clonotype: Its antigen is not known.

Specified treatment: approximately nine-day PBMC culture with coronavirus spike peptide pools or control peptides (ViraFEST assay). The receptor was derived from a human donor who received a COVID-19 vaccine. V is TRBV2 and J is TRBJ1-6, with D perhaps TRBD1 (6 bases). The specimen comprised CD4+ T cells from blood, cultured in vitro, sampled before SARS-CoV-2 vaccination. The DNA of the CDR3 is TGTGCCAGCAGGGTACAGGGTGGTGTGTGGAATTCACCCCTCCACTTT. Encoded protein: CASRVQGGVWNSPLHF.